This entry describes one T cell receptor (beta chain). Per the study methods: Reference gene primer amplification yielded estimated nucleated cell counts. Here immunoSEQ multiplex PCR was the method, and the copy in TCRdb shows in-frame clones only, minus some. The V and J calls and clone size come from that table; D and trimming were worked out from the DNA. The sample comprises about 150,000 clones, roughly 84% of which are singletons, and over 4% rests with the top ten. Participant-reported clinical history was the basis for cohort assignment. These data come from a study of blood T cell repertoires in COVID-19. Overall study context: T cells, B-cell-depleted T cells, or PBMCs provided the cDNA or gDNA that served as material.

This clonotype was sampled from a man between 65 and 80 years old who had been exposed to COVID-19. The material sequenced was PBMCs or T cells enriched from blood (not recorded which).

The CDR3 is CASSYTGQGSYEQYF. CDR3 coding DNA: TGTGCCAGCAGTTACACTGGACAGGGCAGCTACGAGCAGTACTTC. The J gene is TRBJ2-7, the V gene TRBV6-5; the match to TRBD1 covers 8 bases. V lost 2 bases and J lost 3; bases outside the gene matches: 6. CDR1 is MNHEY and CDR2 is SVGAGI in the germline V gene. The CDR3 has 15 residues.